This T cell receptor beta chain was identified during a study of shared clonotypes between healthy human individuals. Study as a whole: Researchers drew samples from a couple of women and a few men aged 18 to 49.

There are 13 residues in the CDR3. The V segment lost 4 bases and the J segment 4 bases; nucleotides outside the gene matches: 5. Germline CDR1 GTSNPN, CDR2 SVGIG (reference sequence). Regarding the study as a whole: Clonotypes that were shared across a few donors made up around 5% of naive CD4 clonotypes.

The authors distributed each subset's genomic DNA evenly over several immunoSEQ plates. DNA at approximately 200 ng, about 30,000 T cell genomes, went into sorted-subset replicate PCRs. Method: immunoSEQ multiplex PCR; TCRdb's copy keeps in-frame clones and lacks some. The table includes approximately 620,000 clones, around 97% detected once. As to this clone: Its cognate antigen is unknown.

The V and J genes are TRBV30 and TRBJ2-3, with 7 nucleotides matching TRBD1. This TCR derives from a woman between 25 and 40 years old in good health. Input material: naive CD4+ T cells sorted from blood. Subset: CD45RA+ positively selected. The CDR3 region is CAWMTGFPDTQYF. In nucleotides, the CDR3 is TGTGCCTGGATGACAGGGTTCCCAGATACGCAGTATTTT.